The entry below gives a single T cell receptor beta chain sequence along with its context. These data belong to a study of blood T cell repertoires in COVID-19. The wider study: COVID-19 samples collected from the United States, Italy and Spain covered acute and convalescent phases. Sources were T cells, B-cell-depleted T cells, or PBMCs; the material itself was cDNA or gDNA.

Per germline, CDR1 SGHDN and CDR2 FVKESK. This CDR3 comprises 16 residues. With 4 bases removed from V and 5 bases from J, the gap between germline ends came to 20 bases. Source study methods: Using reference gene primer amplification, nucleated cell counts were estimated. Method: immunoSEQ multiplex PCR; TCRdb's copy keeps in-frame clones and lacks some. That table furnishes V, J and clone size, whereas the DNA furnished D and trimming. Among 150,000 to 200,000 clones listed, around 85% were seen once. This receptor was obtained from a man in his sixties or seventies with active or convalescent COVID-19. The source material was peripheral blood. The gene calls are TRBV14 and TRBJ2-5, with D perhaps matching TRBD2 (7 bases). As DNA, the CDR3 is TGTGCCAGCAGCCCGGGCCTACGGGGGGCGTATGAGACCCAGTACTTC. Translating gives CASSPGLRGAYETQYF.